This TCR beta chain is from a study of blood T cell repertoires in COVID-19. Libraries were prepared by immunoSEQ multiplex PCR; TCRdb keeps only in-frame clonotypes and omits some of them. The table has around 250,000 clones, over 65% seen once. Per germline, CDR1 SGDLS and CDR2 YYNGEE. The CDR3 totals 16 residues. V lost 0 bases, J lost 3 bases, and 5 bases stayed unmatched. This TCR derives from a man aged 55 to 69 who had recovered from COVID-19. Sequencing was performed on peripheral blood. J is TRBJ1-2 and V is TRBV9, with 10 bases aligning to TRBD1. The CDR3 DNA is TGTGCCAGCAGCGTAGCGGGGGACAGGGGTGACTATGGCTACACCTTC. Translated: CASSVAGDRGDYGYTF.